The next 13 T cell receptor beta chains were all read from a single sample in a study of blood T cell repertoires in COVID-19. Method: immunoSEQ multiplex PCR; TCRdb's copy keeps in-frame clones and lacks some. The table shows 150,000 to 200,000 clones, with 84% occurring only once. The specimen was PBMCs or T cells enriched from blood (not recorded which). The receptors stem from a man aged 50 or older who had recovered from COVID-19.

The V gene is TRBV10-3, the J gene TRBJ2-7; 12 nucleotides line up with TRBD1. V gave up 6 bases and J gave up 6 bases; unmatched junction bases: 6. Looked up from germline, CDR1 is ENHRY and CDR2 is SYGVKD. This CDR3 contains 14 residues. The CDR3, as DNA: TGTGCCATCAGGGGACAGGGGGCTTCTCTCGAGCAGTACTTC. Translation gives CAIRGQGASLEQYF.

The V and J genes are TRBV27 and TRBJ2-7, with a possible D match to TRBD1 (6 bases). Per the germline V gene, CDR1 is MNHEY and CDR2 is SMNVEV (reference sequence). V gave up 8 bases and J gave up 4 bases, with 15 bases separating them. This CDR3 has 13 residues. CDR3 amino acids: CASATGRRYEQYF. The CDR3 DNA reads TGTGCCAGCGCGACAGGTAGGAGGTACGAGCAGTACTTC.

The chain is built from TRBV14 and TRBJ1-2; TRBD1 matches at 11 bases. V shed 3 bases and J 8 bases; nucleotides not matched to a gene: 8. This CDR3 has 15 amino acids. Germline CDR1 reads SGHDN; CDR2 reads FVKESK. The chain's CDR3 is CASSQPGQGVGGYTF. In nucleotides, the CDR3 is TGTGCCAGCAGCCAGCCGGGACAGGGGGTGGGAGGCTACACCTTC.

This sequence joins TRBV6-5 and TRBJ2-5, with a tentative D call TRBD1 (5 bases). The CDR3 sequence is 14 residues long. The ends were cut back, 6 bases at V and 5 bases at J, with 16 bases in the middle. The V gene's germline CDR1 is MNHEY and CDR2 SVGAGI. The CDR3 spells CASSLRGLVETQYF. The CDR3 coding sequence is TGTGCCAGCAGCCTAAGGGGTCTGGTGGAGACCCAGTACTTC.

The rearrangement joins TRBV2 to TRBJ1-6; 8 bases are shared with TRBD1. In germline, CDR1 is SNHLY, CDR2 FYNNEI. Trimming at V came to 6 bases and at J to 8 bases, leaving 6 bases not matched to a gene. The CDR3 length is 14 residues. The CDR3 DNA is TGTGCCAGCAGCCCGGGACAGGTGGATTCACCCCTCCACTTT. Encoded protein: CASSPGQVDSPLHF.

The V and J genes are TRBV11-2 and TRBJ1-4, with D tentatively TRBD1 (5 bases). Germline CDR1 reads SGHAT; CDR2 reads FQNNGV. V lost 6 bases to trimming and J lost 15 bases, with 17 bases between them. The CDR3 runs 12 residues. Here the CDR3 reads CASSRGRARVFF. DNA of the CDR3: TGTGCCAGCAGTCGGGGGAGGGCAAGAGTGTTTTTT.

The V and J genes are TRBV20-1 and TRBJ1-6; D might be TRBD1 (6 bases). The CDR3 sequence is 15 residues long. Germline V gene sequence: CDR1 DFQATT, CDR2 SNEGSKA (reference sequence). V was shortened by 3 bases and J by 9 bases, with 18 bases between the two germline ends. The CDR3 loop is CSASSARGAISPLHF. CDR3 nucleotide sequence: TGCAGTGCTAGTTCGGCTCGGGGGGCAATTTCACCCCTCCACTTT.

The chain has TRBV2 and TRBJ1-2; 8 nucleotides align to TRBD1. This CDR3 is built from 15 residues. CDR1 and CDR2 (germline): SNHLY, FYNNEI. The V gene end was trimmed by 2 bases and the J gene end by 6 bases; junction bases not matched to a gene: 8. CDR3 nucleotides: TGTGCCAGCAGTGAAACCTCCAGGGGGCGGAATGGCTACACCTTC. Amino acid sequence: CASSETSRGRNGYTF.

The chain joins TRBV20-1 to TRBJ2-3; 11 bases line up with TRBD2. The germline CDR1 and CDR2 sequences are DFQATT and SNEGSKA (reference sequence). CDR3 size: 16 residues. V lost 3 bases to trimming and J lost 2 bases; unmatched junction nucleotides: 7. The CDR3 DNA reads as TGCAGTGCTAGTGGTCTAGCGGGGGGACCCACAGATACGCAGTATTTT. Protein sequence: CSASGLAGGPTDTQYF.

This clone was seen only once. The genes are TRBV19 and TRBJ1-1, with TRBD1 as a possible D gene (5 bases). V was clipped by 1 base and J by 10 bases, with 16 bases between them. The CDR3 is 14 residues long. From germline, CDR1 is LNHDA and CDR2 SQIVND (reference sequence). This chain's CDR3 is CASSIVGQGMGAFF. Here the CDR3 DNA reads TGTGCCAGTAGTATAGTAGGCCAGGGCATGGGAGCTTTCTTT.

This clone was seen a single time. The chain combines TRBV19 with TRBJ2-3; 10 bases match TRBD2. The CDR3 runs to 16 residues. Germline CDR1 reads LNHDA; CDR2 reads SQIVND (reference sequence). The J segment lost 0 bases and the V segment lost 7 bases, leaving 7 bases of the junction unmatched. The DNA for the CDR3 is TGTGCCAGTAAGGCTAGCGGGGGCCTTAGCACAGATACGCAGTATTTT. It encodes CASKASGGLSTDTQYF.

This chain uses TRBV18 with TRBJ2-1; 9 positions agree with TRBD1. V was pared by 3 bases and J by 2 bases, with 5 bases of the junction left unmatched. Germline lookup yields CDR1 KGHSH and CDR2 LQKENI. CDR3 length: 16 amino acids. CDR3 nucleotides: TGTGCCAGCTCACCCTACAGGGGGCTACCCTACAATGAGCAGTTCTTC. Protein: CASSPYRGLPYNEQFF.

The chain links TRBV18 to TRBJ1-2; D perhaps matches TRBD1 (5 bases). Trimming stripped 0 bases from V and 4 bases from J, with 12 bases between. Per the germline V gene, CDR1 is KGHSH and CDR2 is LQKENI. The CDR3 consists of 15 residues. CDR3 nucleotide sequence: TGTGCCAGCTCACCACCGTTGTCCGACAGCTATGGCTACACCTTC. It specifies CASSPPLSDSYGYTF.